This T cell receptor beta chain was obtained from a study of CD8+ T cells in alopecia areata. Looking at the study overall: Administration of oral tofacitinib to treated patients was at 5 to 10 mg twice daily.

As the sequencing template, cDNA was produced by extracting RNA and reverse transcribing it. Libraries were prepared by immunoSEQ multiplex PCR; TCRdb keeps only in-frame clonotypes and omits some of them. Altogether 120,000 to 150,000 clones are present, roughly 50% being singletons, with the ten largest covering around 6.8%. Trimming removed 2 bases from V and 5 bases from J, with 13 bases in between. CDR3 length: 14 amino acids. CDR1 is SGHDT and CDR2 is YYEEEE in the germline V gene. This receptor was identified in a human donor with alopecia areata. The chain links TRBV5-6 to TRBJ2-5; unclear D gene. Sequencing was carried out using CD4+ T cells sorted from blood. CDR3 residues: CASSFGRRSETQYF. CDR3 coding DNA: TGTGCCAGCAGCTTTGGACGCCGATCGGAGACCCAGTACTTC.